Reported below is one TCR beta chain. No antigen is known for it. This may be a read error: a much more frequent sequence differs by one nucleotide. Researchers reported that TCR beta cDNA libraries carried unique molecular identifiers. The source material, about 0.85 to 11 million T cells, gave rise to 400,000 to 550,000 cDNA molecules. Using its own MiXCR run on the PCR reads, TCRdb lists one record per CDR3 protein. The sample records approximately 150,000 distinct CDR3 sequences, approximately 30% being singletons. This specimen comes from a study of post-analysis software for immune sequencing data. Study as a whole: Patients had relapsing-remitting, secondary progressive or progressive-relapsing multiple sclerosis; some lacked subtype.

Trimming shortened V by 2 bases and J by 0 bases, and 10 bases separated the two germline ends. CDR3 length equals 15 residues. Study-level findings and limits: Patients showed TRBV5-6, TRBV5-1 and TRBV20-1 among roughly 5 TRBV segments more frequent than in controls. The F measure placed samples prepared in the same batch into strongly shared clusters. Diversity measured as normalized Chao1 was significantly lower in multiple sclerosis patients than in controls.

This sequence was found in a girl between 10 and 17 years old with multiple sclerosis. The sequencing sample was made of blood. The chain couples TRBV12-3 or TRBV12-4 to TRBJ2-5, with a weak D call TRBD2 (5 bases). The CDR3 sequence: CASSLTRPYQETQYF. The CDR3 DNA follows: TGTGCCAGCAGTTTAACTAGGCCGTACCAAGAGACCCAGTACTTC.